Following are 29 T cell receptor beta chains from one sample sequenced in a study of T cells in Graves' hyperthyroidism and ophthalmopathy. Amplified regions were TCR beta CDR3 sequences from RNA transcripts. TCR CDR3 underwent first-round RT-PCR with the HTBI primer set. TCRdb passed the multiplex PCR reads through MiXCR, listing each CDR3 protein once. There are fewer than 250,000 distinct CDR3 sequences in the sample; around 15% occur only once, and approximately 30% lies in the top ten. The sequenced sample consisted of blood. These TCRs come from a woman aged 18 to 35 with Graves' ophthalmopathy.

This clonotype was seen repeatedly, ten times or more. The CDR3 loop is CASSLLRGQPQHF. The DNA for the CDR3 is TGTGCCAGCAGTTTATTGAGAGGTCAGCCCCAGCATTTT. The chain uses TRBV28 and TRBJ1-5; D is ambiguous. V shed 1 base and J shed 6 bases, with 7 bases lying between them. Looked up from germline, CDR1 is MDHEN and CDR2 is SYDVKM. The CDR3 consists of 13 residues.

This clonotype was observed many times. As DNA, the CDR3 is TGCAGTGCTAGAGATTCGGGGGGCCTTGGCACCGGGGAGCTGTTTTTT. It is translated as CSARDSGGLGTGELFF. This chain joins TRBV20-1 and TRBJ2-2, with a tentative D call TRBD2 (7 bases). The germline CDR1 and CDR2 sequences are DFQATT and SNEGSKA (reference sequence). Trimming took off 0 bases at V and 4 bases at J, with 15 bases between the two ends. The CDR3 is made up of 16 amino acids.

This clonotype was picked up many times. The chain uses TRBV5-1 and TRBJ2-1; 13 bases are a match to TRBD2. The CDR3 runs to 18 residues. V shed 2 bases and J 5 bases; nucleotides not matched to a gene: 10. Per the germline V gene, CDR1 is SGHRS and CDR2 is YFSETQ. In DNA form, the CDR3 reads TGCGCCAGCAGCTTACGGGGACTAGCGGGGAGTAAAGACAATGAGCAGTTCTTC. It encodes CASSLRGLAGSKDNEQFF.

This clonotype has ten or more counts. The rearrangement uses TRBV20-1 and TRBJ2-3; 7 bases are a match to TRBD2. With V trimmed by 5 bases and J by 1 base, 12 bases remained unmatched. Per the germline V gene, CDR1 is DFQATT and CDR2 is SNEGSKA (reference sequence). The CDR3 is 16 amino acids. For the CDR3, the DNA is TGCAGTGCTGTGGGTCTCGGGCTAGCGGGCACAGATACGCAGTATTTT. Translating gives CSAVGLGLAGTDTQYF.

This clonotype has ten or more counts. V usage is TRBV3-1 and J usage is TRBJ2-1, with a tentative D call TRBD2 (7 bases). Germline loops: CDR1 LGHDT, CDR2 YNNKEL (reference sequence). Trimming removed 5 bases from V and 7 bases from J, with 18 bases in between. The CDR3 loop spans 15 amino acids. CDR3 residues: CASSAGAGEGNEQFF. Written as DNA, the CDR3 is TGTGCCAGCAGCGCCGGGGCAGGGGAGGGGAATGAGCAGTTCTTC.

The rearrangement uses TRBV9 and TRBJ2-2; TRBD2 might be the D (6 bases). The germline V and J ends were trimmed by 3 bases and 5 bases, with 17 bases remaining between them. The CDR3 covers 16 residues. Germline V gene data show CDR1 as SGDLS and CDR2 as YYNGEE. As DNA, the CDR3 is TGTGCCAGCAGCGCGACCGGCCCTCGGGGGACCGGGGAGCTGTTTTTT. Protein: CASSATGPRGTGELFF.

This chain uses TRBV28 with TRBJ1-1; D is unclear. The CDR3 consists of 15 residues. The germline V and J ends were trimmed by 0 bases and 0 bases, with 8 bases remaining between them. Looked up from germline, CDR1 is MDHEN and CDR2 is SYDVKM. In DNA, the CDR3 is TGTGCCAGCAGTTTATGGGGCAACATGAACACTGAAGCTTTCTTT. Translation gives CASSLWGNMNTEAFF.

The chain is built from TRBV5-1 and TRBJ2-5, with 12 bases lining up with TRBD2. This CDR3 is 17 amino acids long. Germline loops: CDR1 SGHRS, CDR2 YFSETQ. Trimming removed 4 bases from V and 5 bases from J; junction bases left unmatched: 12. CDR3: CASSPPRLAGAGETQYF. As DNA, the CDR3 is TGCGCCAGCAGCCCACCCAGACTAGCGGGGGCCGGGGAGACCCAGTACTTC.

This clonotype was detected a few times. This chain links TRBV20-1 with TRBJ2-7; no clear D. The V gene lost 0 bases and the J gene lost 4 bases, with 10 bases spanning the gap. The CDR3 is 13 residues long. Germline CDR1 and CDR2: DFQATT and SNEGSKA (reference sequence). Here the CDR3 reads CSARDPTQYEQYF. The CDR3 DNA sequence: TGCAGTGCTAGAGATCCTACGCAATACGAGCAGTACTTC.

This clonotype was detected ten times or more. CDR3 in DNA: TGTGCCAGCAGATCACTAGCGGAGAGGCGTGATACGCAGTATTTT. This sequence encodes CASRSLAERRDTQYF. V gene TRBV6-1 combines with J gene TRBJ2-3; 8 bases are a match to TRBD2. CDR1 and CDR2 (germline): MNHNS, SASEGT. CDR3 length: 15 residues. Trimming cost V 6 bases and J 6 bases; bases outside gene matches: 11.

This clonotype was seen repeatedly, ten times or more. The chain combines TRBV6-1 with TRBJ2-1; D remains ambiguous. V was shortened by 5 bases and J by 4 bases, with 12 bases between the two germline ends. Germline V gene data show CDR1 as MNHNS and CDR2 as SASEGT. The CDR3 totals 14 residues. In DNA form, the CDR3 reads TGTGCCAGCAGTCAACAGAGTACTTACAATGAGCAGTTCTTC. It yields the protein CASSQQSTYNEQFF.

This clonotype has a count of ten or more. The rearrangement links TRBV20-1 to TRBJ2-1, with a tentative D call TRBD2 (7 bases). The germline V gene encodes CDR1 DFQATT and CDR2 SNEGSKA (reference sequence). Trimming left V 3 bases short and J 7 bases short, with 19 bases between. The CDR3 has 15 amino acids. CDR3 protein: CSASDTGGGRNEQFF. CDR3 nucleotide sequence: TGCAGTGCTAGCGATACTGGGGGGGGGCGAAATGAGCAGTTCTTC.

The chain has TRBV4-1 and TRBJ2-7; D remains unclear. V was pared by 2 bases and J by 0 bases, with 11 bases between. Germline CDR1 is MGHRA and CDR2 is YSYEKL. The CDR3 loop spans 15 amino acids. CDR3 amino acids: CASSQTRINSYEQYF. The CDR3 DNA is TGCGCCAGCAGCCAAACACGGATCAACTCCTACGAGCAGTACTTC.

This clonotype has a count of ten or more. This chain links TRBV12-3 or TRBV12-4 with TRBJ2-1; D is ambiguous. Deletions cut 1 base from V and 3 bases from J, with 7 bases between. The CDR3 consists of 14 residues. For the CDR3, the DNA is TGTGCCAGCAGTTTAGAACTATTCTACAATGAGCAGTTCTTC. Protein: CASSLELFYNEQFF.

In DNA form, the CDR3 reads TGTGCCAGCACCCGGGACAGGGCCCACACCGGGGAGCTGTTTTTT. As protein: CASTRDRAHTGELFF. The genes are TRBV6-1 and TRBJ2-2; TRBD1 matches at 9 bases. The ends lost 7 bases at V and 3 bases at J; junction bases unmatched: 6. Germline values: CDR1 MNHNS, CDR2 SASEGT. This CDR3 spans 15 amino acids.

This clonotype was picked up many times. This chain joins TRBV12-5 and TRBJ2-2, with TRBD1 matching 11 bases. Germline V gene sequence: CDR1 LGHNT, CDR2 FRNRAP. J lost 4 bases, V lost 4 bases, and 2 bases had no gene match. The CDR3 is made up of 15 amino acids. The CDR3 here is CASGSGQGGTGELFF. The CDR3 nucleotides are TGTGCTAGTGGTTCGGGACAGGGGGGCACCGGGGAGCTGTTTTTT.

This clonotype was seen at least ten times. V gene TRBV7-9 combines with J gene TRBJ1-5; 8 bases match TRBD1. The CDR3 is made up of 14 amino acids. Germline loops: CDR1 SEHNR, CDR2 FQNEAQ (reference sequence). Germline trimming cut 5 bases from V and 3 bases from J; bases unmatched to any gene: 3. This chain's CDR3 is CASSPGQDNQPQHF. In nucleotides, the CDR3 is TGTGCCAGCAGCCCGGGACAGGACAATCAGCCCCAGCATTTT.

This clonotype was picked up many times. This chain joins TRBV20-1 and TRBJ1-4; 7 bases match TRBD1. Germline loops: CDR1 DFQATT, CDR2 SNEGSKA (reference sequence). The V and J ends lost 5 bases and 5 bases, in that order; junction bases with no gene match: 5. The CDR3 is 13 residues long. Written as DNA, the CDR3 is TGCAGTGCTGCCGACAGGGAGAATGAAAAACTGTTTTTT. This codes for CSAADRENEKLFF.

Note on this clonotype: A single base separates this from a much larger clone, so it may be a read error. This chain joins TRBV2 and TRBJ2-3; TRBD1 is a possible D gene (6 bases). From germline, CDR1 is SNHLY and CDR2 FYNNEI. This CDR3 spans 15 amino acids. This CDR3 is CASTAPGDFTDTRYF. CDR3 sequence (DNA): TGTGCCAGCACTGCACCAGGGGATTTCACAGATACGCGGTATTTT. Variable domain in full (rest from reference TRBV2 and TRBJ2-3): EPEVTQTPSHQVTQMGQEVILRCVPISNHLYFYWYRQILGQKVEFLVSFYNNEISEKSEIFDDQFSVERPDGSNFTLKIRSTKLEDSAMYFCASTAPGDFTDTRYFGPGTRLTVL.

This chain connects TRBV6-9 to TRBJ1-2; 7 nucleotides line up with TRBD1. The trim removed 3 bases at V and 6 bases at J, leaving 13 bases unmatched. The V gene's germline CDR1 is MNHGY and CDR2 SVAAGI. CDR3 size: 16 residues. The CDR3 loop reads CASSYGGAGGSHGYTF. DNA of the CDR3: TGTGCCAGCAGTTACGGGGGGGCAGGGGGGAGTCATGGCTACACCTTC.

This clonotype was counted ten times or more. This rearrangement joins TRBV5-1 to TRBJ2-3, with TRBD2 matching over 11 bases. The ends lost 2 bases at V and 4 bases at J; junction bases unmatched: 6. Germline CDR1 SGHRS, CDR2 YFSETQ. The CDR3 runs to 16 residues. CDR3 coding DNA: TGCGCCAGCAGCTTAACCATAGCGGGAGGGCCAGATACGCAGTATTTT. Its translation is CASSLTIAGGPDTQYF. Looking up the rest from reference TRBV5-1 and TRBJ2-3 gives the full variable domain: KAGVTQTPRYLIKTRGQQVTLSCSPISGHRSVSWYQQTPGQGLQFLFEYFSETQRNKGNFPGRFSGRQFSNSRSEMNVSTLELGDSALYLCASSLTIAGGPDTQYFGPGTRLTVL.

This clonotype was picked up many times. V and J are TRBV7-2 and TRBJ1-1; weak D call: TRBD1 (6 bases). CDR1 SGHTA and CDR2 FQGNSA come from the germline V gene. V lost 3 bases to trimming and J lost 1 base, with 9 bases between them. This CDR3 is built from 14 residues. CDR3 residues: CASSFETGNTEAFF. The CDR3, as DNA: TGTGCCAGCAGCTTCGAGACAGGGAACACTGAAGCTTTCTTT. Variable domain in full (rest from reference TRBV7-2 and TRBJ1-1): GAGVSQSPSNKVTEKGKDVELRCDPISGHTALYWYRQSLGQGLEFLIYFQGNSAPDKSGLPSDRFSAERTGGSVSTLTIQRTQQEDSAVYLCASSFETGNTEAFFGQGTRLTVV.

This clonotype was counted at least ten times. CDR3 in DNA: TGCAGTGTTCAAGCGGGAGCGAAAAATGAGCAGTTCTTC. Amino acids: CSVQAGAKNEQFF. The rearrangement uses TRBV20-1 and TRBJ2-1; TRBD2 matches 8 bases. V dropped 7 bases and J dropped 7; count of bases not matched to a gene: 9. The CDR3 length is 13 residues. Per the germline V gene, CDR1 is DFQATT and CDR2 is SNEGSKA (reference sequence).

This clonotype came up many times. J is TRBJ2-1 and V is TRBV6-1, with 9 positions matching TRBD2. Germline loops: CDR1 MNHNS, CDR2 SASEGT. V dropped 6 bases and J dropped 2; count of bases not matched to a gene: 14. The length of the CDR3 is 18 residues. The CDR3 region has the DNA TGTGCCAGCAGCCCCTTTAAAAGCGGGGGGCGACCCTACAATGAGCAGTTCTTC. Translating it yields CASSPFKSGGRPYNEQFF.

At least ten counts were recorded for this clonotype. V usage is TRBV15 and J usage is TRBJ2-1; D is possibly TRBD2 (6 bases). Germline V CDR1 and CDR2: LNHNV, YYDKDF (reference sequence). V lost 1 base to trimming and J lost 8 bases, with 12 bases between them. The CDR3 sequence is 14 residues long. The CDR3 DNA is TGTGCCACCAGCAGAGGAAGGGCTAGCGATGAGCAGTTCTTC. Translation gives CATSRGRASDEQFF.

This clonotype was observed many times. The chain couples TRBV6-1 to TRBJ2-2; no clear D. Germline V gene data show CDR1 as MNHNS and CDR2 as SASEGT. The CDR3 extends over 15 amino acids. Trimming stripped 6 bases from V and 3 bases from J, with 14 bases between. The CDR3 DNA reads TGTGCCAGCAGACATCGGACCGGATACACCGGGGAGCTGTTTTTT. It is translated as CASRHRTGYTGELFF.

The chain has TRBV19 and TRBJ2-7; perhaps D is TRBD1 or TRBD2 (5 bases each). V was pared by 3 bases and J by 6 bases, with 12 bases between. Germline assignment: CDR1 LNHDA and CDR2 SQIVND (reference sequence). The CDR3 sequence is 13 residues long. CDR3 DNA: TGTGCCAGTAGTATGGTCGCTGGGGGCGAGCAGTACTTC. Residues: CASSMVAGGEQYF.

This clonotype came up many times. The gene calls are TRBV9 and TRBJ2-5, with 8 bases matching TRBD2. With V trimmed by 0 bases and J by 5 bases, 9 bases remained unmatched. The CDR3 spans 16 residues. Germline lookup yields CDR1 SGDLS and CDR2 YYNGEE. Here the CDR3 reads CASSVEDGGAGETQYF. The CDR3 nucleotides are TGTGCCAGCAGCGTAGAGGACGGGGGGGCGGGGGAGACCCAGTACTTC.

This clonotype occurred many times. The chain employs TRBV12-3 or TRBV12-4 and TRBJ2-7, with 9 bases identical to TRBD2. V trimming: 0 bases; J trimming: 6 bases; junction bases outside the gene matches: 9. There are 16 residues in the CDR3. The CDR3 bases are TGTGCCAGCAGTTTAGCCCGTCTAGCGGGGTACTCCGAGCAGTACTTC. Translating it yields CASSLARLAGYSEQYF.